These T cell receptor beta chains were read from a single sample in a study of OX40 agonist ivuxolimab in advanced cancers. Repertoires were generated with immunoSEQ multiplex PCR, while TCRdb's copy carries only in-frame clones and drops some. Of 70,000 or so clones in the sample, approximately 84% were seen once. Specimen: CD4+ or CD8+ T cells sorted from blood, collected in a trial of the OX40 agonist ivuxolimab. The receptors derive from an adult with an advanced solid tumor such as melanoma, head and neck, liver or kidney cancer. The CDR3 runs from the conserved cysteine through the conserved F or W. A D gene is named only where the DNA matches it firmly. Part of the rows lack a size; the others show once, few, many or a class for expanded clones.

d_gene,v_gene,abundance,j_gene,len,CDR3nt,CDR3aa
NA,TRBV19,NA,TRBJ2-5,15,TGTGCCAGTAGTACCAGGGGGCGGGGAGGGGAGACCCAGTACTTC,CASSTRGRGGETQYF
TRBD1,TRBV6-6,NA,TRBJ2-7,15,TGTGCCAGCAGTTATATGGGACAGGGGGTGTACGAGCAGTACTTC,CASSYMGQGVYEQYF
NA,TRBV2,once,TRBJ2-7,15,TGTGCCAGCAGTGTCAGGGACGGCATTACCTACGAGCAGTACTTC,CASSVRDGITYEQYF
NA,TRBV6-4,NA,TRBJ1-6,14,TGTGCCAGCAGTGACCGGTGGAGAAATTCACCCCTCCACTTT,CASSDRWRNSPLHF
NA,TRBV11-2,NA,TRBJ2-5,12,TGTGCCAGCAGCTTAACGGGGCAGACCCAGTACTTC,CASSLTGQTQYF
NA,TRBV4-2,NA,TRBJ1-4,15,TGTGCCAGCAGCCCTCCTGGGAGGGGGAATGAAAAACTGTTTTTT,CASSPPGRGNEKLFF
TRBD2,TRBV6-5,NA,TRBJ2-7,15,TGTGCCAGCAGACCACTAGCGGGAGGGTCCTACGAGCAGTACTTC,CASRPLAGGSYEQYF
NA,TRBV9,NA,TRBJ2-1,13,TGTGCCAGCAGCCAAGATAGGAACAATGAGCAGTTCTTC,CASSQDRNNEQFF
NA,TRBV7-2,NA,TRBJ1-5,13,TGTGCCAGCAGCTTAACCGACCATCAGCCCCAGCATTTT,CASSLTDHQPQHF
NA,TRBV11-2,NA,TRBJ1-2,15,TGTGCCAGCAGCTTATGGACGAACAGCCTCTATGGCTACACCTTC,CASSLWTNSLYGYTF
NA,TRBV6-1,NA,TRBJ1-5,13,TGTGCCAGCAGTGGTAATAGCAATCAGCCCCAGCATTTT,CASSGNSNQPQHF
TRBD2,TRBV7-7,NA,TRBJ2-2,17,TGTGCTAGCAGCTCTCATTTAGCGGGAGGAGTCACCGGGGAGCTGTTTTTT,CASSSHLAGGVTGELFF
NA,TRBV6-1,NA,TRBJ2-6,17,TGTGCCAGCAGTGAAGATGCTTACAGGGCTGGGGCCAACGTCCTGACTTTC,CASSEDAYRAGANVLTF
NA,TRBV6-6,NA,TRBJ1-2,11,TGTGCCAGCTCTAAGGGCTATGGCTACACCTTC,CASSKGYGYTF
TRBD2,TRBV10-3,NA,TRBJ2-5,15,TGTGCCATCAGTGACCCGGGACTATCCCAAGAGACCCAGTACTTC,CAISDPGLSQETQYF